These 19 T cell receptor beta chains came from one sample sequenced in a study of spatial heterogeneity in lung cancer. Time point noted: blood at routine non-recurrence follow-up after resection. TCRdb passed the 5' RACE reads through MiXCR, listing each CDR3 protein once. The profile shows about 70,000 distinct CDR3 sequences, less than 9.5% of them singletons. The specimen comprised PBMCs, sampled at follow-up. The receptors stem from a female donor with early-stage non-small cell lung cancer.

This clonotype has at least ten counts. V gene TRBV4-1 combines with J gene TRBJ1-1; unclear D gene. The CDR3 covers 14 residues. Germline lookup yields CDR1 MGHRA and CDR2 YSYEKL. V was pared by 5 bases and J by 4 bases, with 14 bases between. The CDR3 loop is CASSKTLVSTEAFF. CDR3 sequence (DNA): TGCGCCAGCAGCAAGACGTTAGTAAGCACTGAAGCTTTCTTT.

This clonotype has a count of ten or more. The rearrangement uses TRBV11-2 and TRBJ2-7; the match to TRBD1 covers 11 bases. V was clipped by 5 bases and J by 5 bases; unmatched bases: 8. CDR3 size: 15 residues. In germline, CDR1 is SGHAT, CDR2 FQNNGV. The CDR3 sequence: CASSLSGQGAHEQYF. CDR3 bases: TGTGCCAGCAGCCTCTCTGGACAGGGGGCACACGAGCAGTACTTC.

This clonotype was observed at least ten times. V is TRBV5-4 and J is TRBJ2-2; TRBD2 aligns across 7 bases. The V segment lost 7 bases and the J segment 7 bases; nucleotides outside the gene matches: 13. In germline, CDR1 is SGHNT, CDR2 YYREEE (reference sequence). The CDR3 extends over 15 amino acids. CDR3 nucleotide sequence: TGTGCCAGCTCCTCTCCAACGGGAGGCAACGGGGAGCTGTTTTTT. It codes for CASSSPTGGNGELFF.

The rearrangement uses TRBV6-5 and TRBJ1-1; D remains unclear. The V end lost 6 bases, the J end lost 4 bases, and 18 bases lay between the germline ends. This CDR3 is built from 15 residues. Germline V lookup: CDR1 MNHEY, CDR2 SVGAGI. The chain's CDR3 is CASSPNGRTPTEAFF. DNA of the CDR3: TGTGCCAGCAGCCCTAACGGTCGGACCCCCACTGAAGCTTTCTTT.

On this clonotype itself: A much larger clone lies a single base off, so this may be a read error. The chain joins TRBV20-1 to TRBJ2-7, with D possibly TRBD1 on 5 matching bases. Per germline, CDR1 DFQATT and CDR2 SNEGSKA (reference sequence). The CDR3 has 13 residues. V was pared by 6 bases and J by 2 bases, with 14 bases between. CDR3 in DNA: TGCAGTGCGAACCCAGGGTTGACCTACGAGCAGTACTTC. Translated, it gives CSANPGLTYEQYF.

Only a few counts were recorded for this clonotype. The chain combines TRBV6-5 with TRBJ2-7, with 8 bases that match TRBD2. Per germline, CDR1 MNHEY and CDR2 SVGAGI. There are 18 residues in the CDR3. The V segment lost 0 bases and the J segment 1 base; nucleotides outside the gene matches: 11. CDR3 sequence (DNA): TGTGCCAGCAGTTACTCCTCGGGGGGGGCGGGCCCGTCCTACGAGCAGTACTTC. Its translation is CASSYSSGGAGPSYEQYF.

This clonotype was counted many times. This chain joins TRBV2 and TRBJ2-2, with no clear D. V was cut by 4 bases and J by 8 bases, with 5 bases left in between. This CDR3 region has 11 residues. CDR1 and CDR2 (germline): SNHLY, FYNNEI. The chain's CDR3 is CASSGVGELFF. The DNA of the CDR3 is TGTGCCAGCAGTGGAGTAGGGGAGCTGTTTTTT.

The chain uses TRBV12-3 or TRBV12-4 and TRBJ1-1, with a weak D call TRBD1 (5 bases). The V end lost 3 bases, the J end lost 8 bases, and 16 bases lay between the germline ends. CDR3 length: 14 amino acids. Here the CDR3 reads CASSFGGAGKEAFF. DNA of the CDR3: TGTGCCAGCAGTTTTGGTGGGGCAGGCAAAGAAGCTTTCTTT.

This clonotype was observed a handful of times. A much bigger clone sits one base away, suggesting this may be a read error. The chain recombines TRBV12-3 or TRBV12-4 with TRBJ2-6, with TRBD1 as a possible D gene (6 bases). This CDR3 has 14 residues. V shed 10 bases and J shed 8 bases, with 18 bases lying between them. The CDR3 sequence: CANRSGERTNVLTF. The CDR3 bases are TGTGCCAACAGATCAGGGGAGAGGACCAACGTCCTGACTTTC.

The CDR3 coding sequence is TGTGCCAGCTCACCAAGCGGAGTCACCGGGGAGCTGTTTTTT. It yields the protein CASSPSGVTGELFF. The rearrangement joins TRBV18 to TRBJ2-2; D may be TRBD2 (5 bases). The CDR3 sequence is 14 residues long. Per germline, CDR1 KGHSH and CDR2 LQKENI. V was pared by 2 bases and J by 4 bases, with 8 bases between.

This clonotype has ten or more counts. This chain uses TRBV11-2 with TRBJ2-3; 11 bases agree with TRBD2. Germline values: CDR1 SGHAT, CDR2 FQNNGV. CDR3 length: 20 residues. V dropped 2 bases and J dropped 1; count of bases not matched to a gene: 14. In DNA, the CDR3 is TGTGCCAGCAGCTTAACCTTATGGACTAGCGGGCGAAGGGGCACAGATACGCAGTATTTT. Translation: CASSLTLWTSGRRGTDTQYF.

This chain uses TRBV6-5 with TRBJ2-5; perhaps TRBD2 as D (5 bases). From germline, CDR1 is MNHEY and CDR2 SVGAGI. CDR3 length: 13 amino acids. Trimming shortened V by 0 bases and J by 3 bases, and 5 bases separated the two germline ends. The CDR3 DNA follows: TGTGCCAGCAGTTACTCCGGGGAAGAGACCCAGTACTTC. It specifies CASSYSGEETQYF.

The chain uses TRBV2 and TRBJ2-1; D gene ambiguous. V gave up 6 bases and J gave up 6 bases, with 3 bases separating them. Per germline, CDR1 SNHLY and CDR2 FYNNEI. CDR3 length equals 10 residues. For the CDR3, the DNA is TGTGCCAGCAGCCGCAATGAGCAGTTCTTC. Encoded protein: CASSRNEQFF.

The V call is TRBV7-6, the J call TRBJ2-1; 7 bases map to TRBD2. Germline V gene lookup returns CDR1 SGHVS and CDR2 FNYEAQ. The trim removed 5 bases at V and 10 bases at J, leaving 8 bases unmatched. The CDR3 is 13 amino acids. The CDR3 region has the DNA TGTGCCAGCAGCGCCCGGGACTATGGAGAGCAGTTCTTC. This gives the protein CASSARDYGEQFF.

Here the CDR3 reads CSASSGATEAFF. CDR3 nucleotide sequence: TGCAGTGCTAGTTCGGGGGCCACTGAAGCTTTCTTT. V and J are TRBV20-1 and TRBJ1-1, with TRBD1 as a possible D gene (6 bases). Trimming stripped 3 bases from V and 4 bases from J, with 9 bases between. Germline V lookup: CDR1 DFQATT, CDR2 SNEGSKA (reference sequence). This CDR3 is 12 amino acids long.

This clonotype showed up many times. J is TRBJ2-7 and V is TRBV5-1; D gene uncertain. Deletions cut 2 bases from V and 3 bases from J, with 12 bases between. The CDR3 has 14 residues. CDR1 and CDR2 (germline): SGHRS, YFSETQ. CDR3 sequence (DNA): TGCGCCAGCAGCTTCGCTCTTGGAAACTACGAGCAGTACTTC. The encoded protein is CASSFALGNYEQYF.

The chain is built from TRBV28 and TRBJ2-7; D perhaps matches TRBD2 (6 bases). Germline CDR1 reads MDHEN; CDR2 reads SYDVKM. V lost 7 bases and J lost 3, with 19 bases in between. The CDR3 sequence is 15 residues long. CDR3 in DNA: TGTGCCAGCACCCAGGGCGGAGCGGGCGGCTACGAGCAGTACTTC. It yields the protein CASTQGGAGGYEQYF.

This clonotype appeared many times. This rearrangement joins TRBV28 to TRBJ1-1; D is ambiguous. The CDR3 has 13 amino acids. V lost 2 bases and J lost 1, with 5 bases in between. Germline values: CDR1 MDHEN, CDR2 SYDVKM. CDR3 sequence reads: CASSLIPNTEAFF. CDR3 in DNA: TGTGCCAGCAGTTTAATCCCGAACACTGAAGCTTTCTTT. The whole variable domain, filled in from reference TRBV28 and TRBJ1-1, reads DVKVTQSSRYLVKRTGEKVFLECVQDMDHENMFWYRQDPGLGLRLIYFSYDVKMKEKGDIPEGYSVSREKKERFSLILESASTNQTSMYLCASSLIPNTEAFFGQGTRLTVV.

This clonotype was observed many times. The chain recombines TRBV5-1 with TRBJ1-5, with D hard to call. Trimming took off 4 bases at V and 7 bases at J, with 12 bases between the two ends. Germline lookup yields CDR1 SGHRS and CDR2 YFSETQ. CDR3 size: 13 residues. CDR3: CASSLGLRQPQHF. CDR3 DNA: TGCGCCAGCAGCCTGGGATTGAGACAGCCCCAGCATTTT.